Given below is one T cell receptor beta chain in context. The sample belongs to a study of breast tumors, draining lymph nodes, adjacent tissues. TCRdb re-derived calls from the multiplex PCR reads in MiXCR, one entry per CDR3 protein. The profile shows some 21,000 distinct CDR3 sequences, about 41% of them singletons. The specimen sequenced was breast tumor tissue. The receptor's source is a female donor with breast cancer. Some clones in this sample may be carry-over from other donors' samples.

CDR3 coding DNA: TGCAGTGCTAGAGAGACCACCGGGGAGCTGTTTTTT. Amino acid sequence: CSARETTGELFF. The V and J genes are TRBV20-1 and TRBJ2-2; no firm D call. Trimming left V 0 bases short and J 4 bases short, with 3 bases between. This CDR3 comprises 12 residues. Germline values: CDR1 DFQATT, CDR2 SNEGSKA (reference sequence).